The 6 T cell receptor beta chains below all came from one sample that was sequenced in a study of cytomegalovirus exposure and HLA in healthy donors. Use of 60 Vbeta and 13 Jbeta primers characterized the PCR. Repertoires were generated with immunoSEQ multiplex PCR, while TCRdb's copy carries only in-frame clones and drops some. The repertoire holds about 190,000 clones, with around 87% as singletons. The sequencing sample was made of PBMCs. The source is a man under 40 in good health and CMV-seronegative.

This clone was seen just once. This chain links TRBV28 with TRBJ2-7, with a possible D match to TRBD1 (5 bases). Deletions cut 10 bases from V and 6 bases from J, with 16 bases between. CDR3 length equals 12 residues. Germline lookup yields CDR1 MDHEN and CDR2 SYDVKM. In nucleotides, the CDR3 is TGTGCCACCCTAGACAGTCTGGGCGAGCAGTACTTC. It translates to CATLDSLGEQYF.

The rearrangement uses TRBV28 and TRBJ1-4; TRBD1 agrees at 7 bases. CDR1 MDHEN and CDR2 SYDVKM come from the germline V gene. The CDR3 covers 15 residues. The junction had 11 bases not matched to a gene; V was cut back by 5 bases and J by 8 bases. The CDR3 reads CASSTSTGRREKLFF. The CDR3 nucleotides are TGTGCCAGCAGTACCTCGACAGGGAGGCGGGAAAAACTGTTTTTT.

The chain employs TRBV14 and TRBJ1-1, with D hard to call. Trimming removed 4 bases from V and 4 bases from J, with 10 bases in between. Germline V gene lookup returns CDR1 SGHDN and CDR2 FVKESK. This CDR3 is built from 13 residues. CDR3 nucleotide sequence: TGTGCCAGCAGCCCGCGGGAGAGCACTGAAGCTTTCTTT. Its protein is CASSPRESTEAFF. The full variable domain, with the rest looked up from reference TRBV14 and TRBJ1-1, is EAGVTQFPSHSVIEKGQTVTLRCDPISGHDNLYWYRRVMGKEIKFLLHFVKESKQDESGMPNNRFLAERTGGTYSTLKVQPAELEDSGVYFCASSPRESTEAFFGQGTRLTVV.

The chain employs TRBV19 and TRBJ1-5; 7 bases are a match to TRBD1. The CDR3 consists of 16 residues. V lost 7 bases, J lost 0 bases, and 9 bases stayed unmatched. Germline assignment: CDR1 LNHDA and CDR2 SQIVND (reference sequence). This CDR3 reads CASMGDQGDSNQPQHF. CDR3 nucleotides: TGTGCCAGTATGGGAGACCAGGGGGATAGCAATCAGCCCCAGCATTTT.

The chain is built from TRBV18 and TRBJ2-2, with D tentatively TRBD1 (5 bases). The CDR3 loop spans 15 amino acids. V was pared by 0 bases and J by 2 bases, with 7 bases between. The germline gives CDR1 KGHSH, CDR2 LQKENI. CDR3 nucleotides: TGTGCCAGCTCACCACCAGGGGTCAACACCGGGGAGCTGTTTTTT. Translated, it gives CASSPPGVNTGELFF.

The chain couples TRBV7-2 to TRBJ2-1; 12 positions agree with TRBD2. The CDR3 runs 15 residues. From germline, CDR1 is SGHTA and CDR2 FQGNSA. Germline trimming cut 1 base from V and 10 bases from J; bases unmatched to any gene: 5. The DNA of the CDR3 is TGTGCCAGCAGCTTAGGACTAGCGGGGGCTGGGGAGCAGTTCTTC. Amino acids: CASSLGLAGAGEQFF.